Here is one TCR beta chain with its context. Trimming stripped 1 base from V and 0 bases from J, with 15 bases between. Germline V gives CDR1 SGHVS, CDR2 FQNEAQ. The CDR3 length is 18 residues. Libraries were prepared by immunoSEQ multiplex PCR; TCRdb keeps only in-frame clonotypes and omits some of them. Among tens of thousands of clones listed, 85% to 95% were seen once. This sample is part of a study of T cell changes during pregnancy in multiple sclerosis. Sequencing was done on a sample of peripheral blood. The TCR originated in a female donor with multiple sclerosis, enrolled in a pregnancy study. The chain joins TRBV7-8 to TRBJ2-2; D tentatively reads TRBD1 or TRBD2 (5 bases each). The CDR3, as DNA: TGTGCCAGCAGCTTAGTTGAAATCGGGACGGCGAACACCGGGGAGCTGTTTTTT. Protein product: CASSLVEIGTANTGELFF.